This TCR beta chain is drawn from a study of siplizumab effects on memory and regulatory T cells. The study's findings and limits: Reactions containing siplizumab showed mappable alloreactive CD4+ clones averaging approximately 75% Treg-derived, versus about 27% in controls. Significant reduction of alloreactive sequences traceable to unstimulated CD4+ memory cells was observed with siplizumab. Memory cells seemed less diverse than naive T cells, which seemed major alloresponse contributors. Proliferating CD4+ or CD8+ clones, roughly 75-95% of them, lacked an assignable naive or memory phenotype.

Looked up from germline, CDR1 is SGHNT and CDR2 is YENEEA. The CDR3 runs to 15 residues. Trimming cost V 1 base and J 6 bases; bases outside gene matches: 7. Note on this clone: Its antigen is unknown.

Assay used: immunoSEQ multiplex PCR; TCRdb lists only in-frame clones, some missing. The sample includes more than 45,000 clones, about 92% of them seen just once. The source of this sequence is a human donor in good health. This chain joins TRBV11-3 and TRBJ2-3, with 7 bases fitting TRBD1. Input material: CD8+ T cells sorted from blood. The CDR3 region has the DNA TGTGCCAGCAGCTTAGCGAGGGGGCTGGTGGATACGCAGTATTTT. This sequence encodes CASSLARGLVDTQYF. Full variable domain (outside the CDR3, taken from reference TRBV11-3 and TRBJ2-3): EAGVVQSPRYKIIEKKQPVAFWCNPISGHNTLYWYLQNLGQGPELLIRYENEEAVDDSQLPKDRFSAERLKGVDSTLKIQPAELGDSAVYLCASSLARGLVDTQYFGPGTRLTVL.